These 18 T cell receptor beta chains were sequenced from one sample in a study of Ad26.COV2.S vaccination and SARS-CoV-2 variants. Documented treatment: 15 to 20 received Ad26.COV2.S at low or high dose, single or two shots; about 5 received placebo; per-sample allocation not given. Samples came from day 63 after the first vaccine or placebo injection. Sequencing used immunoSEQ multiplex PCR; TCRdb keeps in-frame clones, though not all of them. Of around 400,000 clones detected, approximately 90% appear once; the ten largest clones hold 1.9%. Specimen: peripheral blood, collected in a trial of Ad26.COV2.S vaccine versus placebo. Receptor source: a person aged 18-65 years who received the Ad26.COV2.S COVID-19 vaccine or a placebo.

V is TRBV28 and J is TRBJ1-1; 10 nucleotides match TRBD1. The germline V gene encodes CDR1 MDHEN and CDR2 SYDVKM. The V segment lost 3 bases and the J segment 5 bases; nucleotides outside the gene matches: 3. The CDR3 runs 14 residues. The CDR3 reads CASSLGDRGTEAFF. In DNA, the CDR3 is TGTGCCAGCAGTTTGGGGGACAGGGGAACTGAAGCTTTCTTT. The full variable domain, rest sourced from reference TRBV28 and TRBJ1-1, is DVKVTQSSRYLVKRTGEKVFLECVQDMDHENMFWYRQDPGLGLRLIYFSYDVKMKEKGDIPEGYSVSREKKERFSLILESASTNQTSMYLCASSLGDRGTEAFFGQGTRLTVV.

V usage is TRBV6-2 or TRBV6-3 and J usage is TRBJ1-1, with a weak D call TRBD1 (6 bases). Germline V CDR1 and CDR2: MNHEY, SVGEGT. Trimming cost V 3 bases and J 0 bases, with 11 bases left between them. CDR3 length: 15 residues. CDR3 DNA: TGTGCCAGCAGTTATACAGGGCGGGTGAACACTGAAGCTTTCTTT. This gives the protein CASSYTGRVNTEAFF.

The chain carries TRBV28 and TRBJ2-3, with D perhaps TRBD1 (5 bases). The V gene's germline CDR1 is MDHEN and CDR2 SYDVKM. This CDR3 is built from 14 residues. The V end lost 5 bases, the J end lost 3 bases, and 12 bases lay between the germline ends. The CDR3 loop is CASSPQGSTDTQYF. The CDR3 bases are TGTGCCAGCAGTCCCCAGGGTTCAACAGATACGCAGTATTTT. The full variable domain, with the rest looked up from reference TRBV28 and TRBJ2-3, is DVKVTQSSRYLVKRTGEKVFLECVQDMDHENMFWYRQDPGLGLRLIYFSYDVKMKEKGDIPEGYSVSREKKERFSLILESASTNQTSMYLCASSPQGSTDTQYFGPGTRLTVL.

This chain links TRBV12-3 or TRBV12-4 with TRBJ1-5; the D gene is possibly TRBD1 (5 bases). The CDR3 spans 13 residues. V was clipped by 7 bases and J by 2 bases, with 9 bases between them. The CDR3 sequence: CASTGTRNQPQHF. The CDR3 DNA is TGTGCCAGCACCGGGACCCGCAATCAGCCCCAGCATTTT.

The chain has TRBV5-1 and TRBJ2-7, with TRBD1 matching 7 bases. CDR3 size: 14 residues. From germline, CDR1 is SGHRS and CDR2 YFSETQ. V was pared by 4 bases and J by 3 bases, with 7 bases of the junction left unmatched. The DNA of the CDR3 is TGCGCCAGCAGCCCGGGGACAGACTTCTACGAGCAGTACTTC. Protein sequence: CASSPGTDFYEQYF.

The chain has TRBV10-1 and TRBJ2-1; 13 bases match TRBD2. Germline-derived CDR1 and CDR2 are WNHNN and SYGVQD (reference sequence). This CDR3 spans 17 amino acids. With V trimmed by 8 bases and J by 3 bases, 10 bases remained unmatched. CDR3 region: CASGGGLAGDNYNEQFF. The CDR3 DNA is TGCGCCAGCGGGGGAGGACTAGCGGGAGATAACTACAATGAGCAGTTCTTC.

This rearrangement joins TRBV6-5 to TRBJ2-2, with 8 bases identical to TRBD2. The V and J ends lost 4 bases and 3 bases, in that order; junction bases with no gene match: 7. The CDR3 sequence is 16 residues long. The germline V gene has CDR1 MNHEY and CDR2 SVGAGI. The CDR3 loop is CASSFSGDVHTGELFF. The CDR3 bases are TGTGCCAGCAGTTTTAGCGGGGACGTGCACACCGGGGAGCTGTTTTTT.

The rearrangement links TRBV6-5 to TRBJ2-5; 11 bases match TRBD2. The CDR3 is made up of 15 amino acids. V shed 7 bases, J shed 1 base, and the junction held 5 bases outside the gene matches. Germline values: CDR1 MNHEY, CDR2 SVGAGI. The DNA of the CDR3 is TGTGCCAGCACCCGGCTAGCGGGAGGCCAAGAGACCCAGTACTTC. Protein sequence: CASTRLAGGQETQYF.

The chain employs TRBV6-6 and TRBJ1-3; D is uncertain. The V end was cut by 6 bases, the J end by 4 bases, with 7 bases between. CDR1 is MNHNY, CDR2 SVGAGI, per germline (reference sequence). This CDR3 region has 12 residues. The CDR3 nucleotides read TGTGCCAGCAGCCAACACGGAAACACCATATATTTT. This sequence encodes CASSQHGNTIYF.

Notes on this clone: One end of the junction does not line up with germline, which may come from a read error. This chain connects TRBV7-2 to TRBJ2-5; D call uncertain. The germline V gene has CDR1 SGHTA and CDR2 FQGNSA. This CDR3 spans 13 amino acids. The CDR3 is CASSLDFQGTQYF. The CDR3 bases are TGTGCCAGCAGCTTAGACTTTCAAGGGACCCAGTACTTC. The full variable domain, rest sourced from reference TRBV7-2 and TRBJ2-5, is GAGVSQSPSNKVTEKGKDVELRCDPISGHTALYWYRQSLGQGLEFLIYFQGNSAPDKSGLPSDRFSAERTGGSVSTLTIQRTQQEDSAVYLCASSLDFQGTQYFGPGTRLLVL.

The chain combines TRBV7-2 with TRBJ2-5; maybe TRBD2 (5 bases). Per the germline V gene, CDR1 is SGHTA and CDR2 is FQGNSA. The ends were cut back, 1 base at V and 5 bases at J, with 14 bases in the middle. The length of the CDR3 is 15 residues. The CDR3 reads CASSLVLGGRETQYF. For the CDR3, the DNA is TGTGCCAGCAGCTTAGTGCTGGGCGGGCGGGAGACCCAGTACTTC.

This sequence joins TRBV30 and TRBJ1-2, with no clear D. Germline V gives CDR1 GTSNPN, CDR2 SVGIG (reference sequence). The CDR3 is 14 amino acids. Trimming shortened V by 3 bases and J by 8 bases, and 19 bases separated the two germline ends. CDR3 sequence: CAWREPGRNEGYTF. CDR3 in DNA: TGTGCCTGGAGGGAACCAGGACGGAACGAGGGCTACACCTTC.

This clone has at least ten counts. The chain uses TRBV4-1 and TRBJ2-1, with 10 bases matching TRBD2. The length of the CDR3 is 18 residues. Germline V gene data show CDR1 as MGHRA and CDR2 as YSYEKL. V gave up 7 bases and J gave up 3 bases; unmatched junction bases: 15. The CDR3: CASTLNPAGTSVYNEQFF. The DNA of the CDR3 is TGCGCCAGCACCCTAAACCCCGCCGGGACTAGCGTCTACAATGAGCAGTTCTTC.

The chain links TRBV6-5 to TRBJ1-6, with 7 bases matching TRBD1. CDR3 length: 14 residues. Per germline, CDR1 MNHEY and CDR2 SVGAGI. Trimming removed 7 bases from V and 12 bases from J; junction bases left unmatched: 12. The CDR3 sequence: CASTEGQNSRPLHF. Here the CDR3 DNA reads TGTGCCAGCACAGAGGGACAGAATTCAAGACCCCTCCACTTT.

The rearrangement uses TRBV28 and TRBJ1-2; D is ambiguous. CDR3 length equals 14 residues. The V end lost 1 base, the J end lost 4 bases, and 10 bases lay between the germline ends. Germline V CDR1 and CDR2: MDHEN, SYDVKM. CDR3 residues: CASSLSTIAYGYTF. DNA for the CDR3: TGTGCCAGCAGTTTATCCACAATAGCCTATGGCTACACCTTC.

This clone has only a few counts. The chain recombines TRBV2 with TRBJ1-6, with 8 bases that match TRBD1. Trimming at V came to 9 bases and at J to 6 bases, leaving 10 bases not matched to a gene. CDR3 length: 15 amino acids. CDR1 is SNHLY, CDR2 FYNNEI, per germline. CDR3 residues: CASCNRGYFNSPLHF. The CDR3 bases are TGTGCCAGTTGCAACAGGGGGTACTTTAATTCACCCCTCCACTTT. The full variable domain, with the rest looked up from reference TRBV2 and TRBJ1-6, is EPEVTQTPSHQVTQMGQEVILRCVPISNHLYFYWYRQILGQKVEFLVSFYNNEISEKSEIFDDQFSVERPDGSNFTLKIRSTKLEDSAMYFCASCNRGYFNSPLHFGNGTRLTVT.

The rearrangement links TRBV5-1 to TRBJ2-1, with 13 bases aligning to TRBD2. CDR1 is SGHRS, CDR2 YFSETQ, per germline. The ends lost 4 bases at V and 2 bases at J; junction bases unmatched: 6. The CDR3 spans 17 residues. CDR3 nucleotide sequence: TGCGCCAGCAGCGACGGGACTAGCGGGATAACCTACAATGAGCAGTTCTTC. This gives the protein CASSDGTSGITYNEQFF. The whole variable domain, filled in from reference TRBV5-1 and TRBJ2-1, reads KAGVTQTPRYLIKTRGQQVTLSCSPISGHRSVSWYQQTPGQGLQFLFEYFSETQRNKGNFPGRFSGRQFSNSRSEMNVSTLELGDSALYLCASSDGTSGITYNEQFFGPGTRLTVL.

V gene TRBV19 combines with J gene TRBJ2-1; weak D call: TRBD1 (6 bases). The CDR3 consists of 14 residues. Germline CDR1 is LNHDA and CDR2 is SQIVND (reference sequence). Trimming removed 11 bases from V and 1 base from J, with 15 bases in between. The CDR3 nucleotides read TGTGCCGCCCAGGGGACGTCGTCCTACAATGAGCAGTTCTTC. Translation gives CAAQGTSSYNEQFF. Full variable domain (outside the CDR3, taken from reference TRBV19 and TRBJ2-1): DGGITQSPKYLFRKEGQNVTLSCEQNLNHDAMYWYRQDPGQGLRLIYYSQIVNDFQKGDIAEGYSVSREKKESFPLTVTSAQKNPTAFYLCAAQGTSSYNEQFFGPGTRLTVL.